This T cell receptor (beta chain) was sequenced in a study of blood T cell repertoires in COVID-19. Study details: PBMCs, B-cell-depleted T cells, or T cells provided the cDNA or gDNA that made up the material.

Seattle researchers signed up patients amid active infection and tracked them longitudinally. The V gene's germline CDR1 is SGHTA and CDR2 FQGNSA. This CDR3 is 16 amino acids long. V shed 10 bases and J 0 bases; nucleotides not matched to a gene: 11. Profiled with immunoSEQ multiplex PCR; TCRdb holds only in-frame clones, not every one. The sample contains 150,000 to 200,000 clones, about 85% of which appear only once. The rearrangement joins TRBV7-2 to TRBJ1-3; TRBD1 agrees at 8 bases. Source material: peripheral blood. The clonotype was recovered from a person in their 70s with COVID-19, enrolled during active disease. The CDR3 loop is CATAFQGALSGNTIYF. CDR3 DNA: TGTGCCACCGCTTTCCAGGGGGCCCTCTCTGGAAACACCATATATTTT.